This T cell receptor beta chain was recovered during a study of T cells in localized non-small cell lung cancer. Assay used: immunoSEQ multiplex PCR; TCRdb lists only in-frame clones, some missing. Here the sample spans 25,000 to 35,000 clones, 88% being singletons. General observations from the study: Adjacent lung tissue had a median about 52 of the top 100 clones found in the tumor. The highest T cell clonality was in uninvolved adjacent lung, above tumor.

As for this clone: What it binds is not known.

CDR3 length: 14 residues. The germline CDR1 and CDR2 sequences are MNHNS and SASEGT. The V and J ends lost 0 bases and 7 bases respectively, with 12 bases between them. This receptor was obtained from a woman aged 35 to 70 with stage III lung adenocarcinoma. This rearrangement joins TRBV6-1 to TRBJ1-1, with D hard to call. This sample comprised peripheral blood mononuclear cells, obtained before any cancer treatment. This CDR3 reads CASSEAGRPNEAFF. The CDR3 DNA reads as TGTGCCAGCAGTGAAGCTGGCAGACCTAATGAAGCTTTCTTT.